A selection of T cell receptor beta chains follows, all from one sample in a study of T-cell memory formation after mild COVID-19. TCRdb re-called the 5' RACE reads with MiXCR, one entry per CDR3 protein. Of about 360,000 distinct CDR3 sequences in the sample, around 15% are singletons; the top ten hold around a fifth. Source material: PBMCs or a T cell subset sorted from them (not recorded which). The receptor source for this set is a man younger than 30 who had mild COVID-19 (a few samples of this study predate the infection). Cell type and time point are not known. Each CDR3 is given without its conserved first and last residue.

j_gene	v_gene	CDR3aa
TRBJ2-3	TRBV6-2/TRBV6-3	ASSYGLAVDTQY
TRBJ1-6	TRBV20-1	SAIEGGRPWEPLH
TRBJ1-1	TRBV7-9	ASRQGAITEAF
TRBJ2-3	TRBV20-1	SARDVTGSAPDTQY
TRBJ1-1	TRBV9	ASSAMGQGGTEAF
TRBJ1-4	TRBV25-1	ASSDAGNNEKLF
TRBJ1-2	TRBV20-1	SARPGYT
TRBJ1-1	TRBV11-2	ASSLDVVGEAF
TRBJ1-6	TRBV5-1	ASSFGDSVNSPLH
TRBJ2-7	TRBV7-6	ASSKGTVGEQY
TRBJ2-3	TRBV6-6	ASSYGTEQSTDTQY
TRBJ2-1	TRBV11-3	ASSLGGVEYNEQF
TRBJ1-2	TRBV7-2	ASSLDGRGYGYT
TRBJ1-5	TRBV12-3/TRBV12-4	ASTSLVGNQPQH
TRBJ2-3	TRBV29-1	SVGLGGLGDTQY
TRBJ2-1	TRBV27	ASSQLAGGINEQF
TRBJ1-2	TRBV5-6	ASDGAGFGYT
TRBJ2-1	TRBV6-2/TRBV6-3	ASSREIFYNEQF
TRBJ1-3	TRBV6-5	ASSYSRTAEMAIY
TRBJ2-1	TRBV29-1	SVDGSYNEQF
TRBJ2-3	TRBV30	AWLAGGGDTQY
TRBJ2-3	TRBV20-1	SARVRTGTDTQY
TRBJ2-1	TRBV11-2	ASSRTSGGYEQF
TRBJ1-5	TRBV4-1	ASSQVTDQPQH
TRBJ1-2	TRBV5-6	ASSLDDRERPNYGYT
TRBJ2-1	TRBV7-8	ASSSPTQERGGPQNYNEQF
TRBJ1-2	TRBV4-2	ASSHRGNYGYT
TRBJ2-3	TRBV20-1	SARPGQATDTQY
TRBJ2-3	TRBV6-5	ASSYSETSTDTQY
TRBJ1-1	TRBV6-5	ASRNGQEIEAF
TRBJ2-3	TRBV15	ATSRGTSGVSDTQY
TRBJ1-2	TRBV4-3	ASSQEEGQGAGGYT
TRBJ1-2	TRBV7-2	ASSPDRSFGSYT
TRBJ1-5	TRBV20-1	SASTRDKDQPQH
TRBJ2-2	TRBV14	ASSPQQVGVTGELF
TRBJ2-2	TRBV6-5	ASSYLVNTGELF
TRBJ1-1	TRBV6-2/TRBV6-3	ASSSKRAF
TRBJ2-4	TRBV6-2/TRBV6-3	ASSPGTSGGQNIQY
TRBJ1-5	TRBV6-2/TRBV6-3	ASSVGGQPQH
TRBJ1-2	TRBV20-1	SARRDSYTNYGYT
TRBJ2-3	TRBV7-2	ASSLVTYTDTQY
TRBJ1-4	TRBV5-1	ASSLAPGQGVTTNEKLF